Listed below are T cell receptor beta chains from one sample, sequenced in a study of T cell responses to AZD1222 COVID-19 vaccine. Sequencing used immunoSEQ multiplex PCR; TCRdb keeps in-frame clones, though not all of them. The table includes fewer than 90,000 clones, about 88% detected once. Specimen: peripheral blood, collected on day 0 of AZD1222 vaccination. These receptor sequences come from an adult in good health. Each CDR3 is given with its conserved first and last residue. Each record gives: J gene, V gene, D gene, clone size, CDR3 protein, CDR3 DNA. D genes are given only for firm matches. Some rows mark clone size as missing; the rest say once, few, many or name a class of expanded clone.

J gene: TRBJ2-5
V gene: TRBV27
D gene: .
clone size: once
CDR3 protein: CASSLNRGRGETQYF
CDR3 DNA: TGTGCCAGCAGTTTAAACCGGGGGCGCGGGGAGACCCAGTACTTC

J gene: TRBJ1-2
V gene: TRBV25-1
D gene: TRBD1
clone size: .
CDR3 protein: CASSADRGVSGYTF
CDR3 DNA: TGTGCCAGCAGCGCAGACAGGGGTGTATCTGGCTACACCTTC

J gene: TRBJ2-2
V gene: TRBV6-1
D gene: .
clone size: .
CDR3 protein: CASSELGAVTGELFF
CDR3 DNA: TGTGCCAGCAGTGAGCTGGGGGCAGTCACCGGGGAGCTGTTTTTT

J gene: TRBJ2-2
V gene: TRBV28
D gene: TRBD1
clone size: .
CDR3 protein: CAIPLGTGNTGELFF
CDR3 DNA: TGTGCCATTCCACTGGGGACAGGGAACACCGGGGAGCTGTTTTTT

J gene: TRBJ2-5
V gene: TRBV5-1
D gene: TRBD1
clone size: .
CDR3 protein: CASSFTDRGETQYF
CDR3 DNA: TGCGCCAGCAGCTTCACCGACAGGGGAGAGACCCAGTACTTC

J gene: TRBJ1-4
V gene: TRBV10-2
D gene: .
clone size: .
CDR3 protein: CASRGGNEKLFF
CDR3 DNA: TGCGCCAGCCGGGGGGGTAATGAAAAACTGTTTTTT

J gene: TRBJ2-2
V gene: TRBV7-2
D gene: .
clone size: once
CDR3 protein: CASSFFQGGTGELFF
CDR3 DNA: TGTGCCAGCAGCTTTTTCCAGGGGGGGACCGGGGAGCTGTTTTTT

J gene: TRBJ1-2
V gene: TRBV7-9
D gene: .
clone size: .
CDR3 protein: CASSLGGVNYGYTF
CDR3 DNA: TGTGCCAGCAGCTTAGGCGGAGTTAACTATGGCTACACCTTC

J gene: TRBJ1-5
V gene: TRBV27
D gene: .
clone size: few
CDR3 protein: CASSLWGQPQHF
CDR3 DNA: TGTGCCAGCAGTTTATGGGGTCAGCCCCAGCATTTT

J gene: TRBJ1-2
V gene: TRBV30
D gene: TRBD1
clone size: .
CDR3 protein: CAWSPGQGGYGYTF
CDR3 DNA: TGTGCCTGGAGCCCCGGACAGGGCGGCTATGGCTACACCTTC

J gene: TRBJ1-1
V gene: TRBV19
D gene: .
clone size: .
CDR3 protein: CASSMMGGNTEAFF
CDR3 DNA: TGTGCCAGTAGTATGATGGGGGGTAACACTGAAGCTTTCTTT

J gene: TRBJ1-4
V gene: TRBV27
D gene: TRBD1
clone size: .
CDR3 protein: CASRQQGAPVKLFF
CDR3 DNA: TGTGCCAGCAGGCAACAGGGGGCGCCGGTAAAACTGTTTTTT

J gene: TRBJ2-1
V gene: TRBV11-3
D gene: .
clone size: .
CDR3 protein: CASSGRDRSGRHEQFF
CDR3 DNA: TGTGCCAGCAGCGGCCGGGACCGTAGTGGGAGGCATGAGCAGTTCTTC

J gene: TRBJ1-3
V gene: TRBV9
D gene: .
clone size: few
CDR3 protein: CASSPRAGSGNTIYF
CDR3 DNA: TGTGCCAGCAGCCCCAGGGCAGGCTCTGGAAACACCATATATTTT

J gene: TRBJ1-5
V gene: TRBV2
D gene: .
clone size: .
CDR3 protein: CASSYLDSLNQPQHF
CDR3 DNA: TGTGCCAGCAGTTATTTAGACAGCTTGAATCAGCCCCAGCATTTT

J gene: TRBJ1-6
V gene: TRBV4-1
D gene: .
clone size: .
CDR3 protein: CASSQERSSYNSPLHF
CDR3 DNA: TGCGCCAGCAGCCAAGAGAGGAGCTCCTATAATTCACCCCTCCACTTT

J gene: TRBJ1-2
V gene: TRBV5-1
D gene: TRBD1
clone size: .
CDR3 protein: CASSILFSGQGYGYTF
CDR3 DNA: TGCGCCAGCAGCATTCTTTTTTCAGGACAGGGCTATGGCTACACCTTC

J gene: TRBJ2-1
V gene: TRBV3-1/TRBV3-2
D gene: .
clone size: .
CDR3 protein: CASARDTSYNEQFF
CDR3 DNA: TGTGCCAGCGCCCGGGACACGTCCTACAATGAGCAGTTCTTC

J gene: TRBJ1-2
V gene: TRBV20-1
D gene: .
clone size: .
CDR3 protein: CSARPDYGYTF
CDR3 DNA: TGCAGTGCTAGACCAGACTATGGCTACACCTTC

J gene: TRBJ2-7
V gene: TRBV4-1
D gene: .
clone size: .
CDR3 protein: CASSQDSPGFYEQYF
CDR3 DNA: TGCGCCAGCAGCCAAGATAGCCCAGGATTCTACGAGCAGTACTTC

J gene: TRBJ2-7
V gene: TRBV7-6
D gene: TRBD2
clone size: .
CDR3 protein: CASSSDIAGGIYEQYF
CDR3 DNA: TGTGCCAGCAGCTCCGACATAGCGGGAGGGATCTACGAGCAGTACTTC

J gene: TRBJ2-7
V gene: TRBV11-2
D gene: .
clone size: few
CDR3 protein: CASSLVGYPPYEQYF
CDR3 DNA: TGTGCCAGCAGCTTAGTTGGCTACCCGCCCTACGAGCAGTACTTC

J gene: TRBJ2-7
V gene: TRBV7-3
D gene: .
clone size: .
CDR3 protein: CASSLNQRSEQYF
CDR3 DNA: TGTGCCAGCAGCTTAAACCAACGAAGTGAGCAGTACTTC

J gene: TRBJ2-3
V gene: TRBV7-3
D gene: TRBD2
clone size: .
CDR3 protein: CASSLTLGSGRSDTQYF
CDR3 DNA: TGTGCCAGCAGCTTAACGTTGGGTAGCGGGAGGTCAGATACGCAGTATTTT

J gene: TRBJ2-3
V gene: TRBV10-1
D gene: TRBD2
clone size: .
CDR3 protein: CASSESGGVETQYF
CDR3 DNA: TGCGCCAGCAGTGAGTCGGGAGGGGTAGAAACGCAGTATTTT

J gene: TRBJ2-5
V gene: TRBV5-1
D gene: .
clone size: .
CDR3 protein: CASSFQSVSQETQYF
CDR3 DNA: TGCGCCAGCAGCTTCCAAAGCGTATCTCAAGAGACCCAGTACTTC

J gene: TRBJ1-2
V gene: TRBV20-1
D gene: .
clone size: .
CDR3 protein: CLGGADGYTF
CDR3 DNA: TGTCTGGGGGGGGCGGATGGCTACACCTTC

J gene: TRBJ1-2
V gene: TRBV29-1
D gene: .
clone size: .
CDR3 protein: CSVTHGYGYTF
CDR3 DNA: TGCAGCGTAACCCACGGCTATGGCTACACCTTC

J gene: TRBJ1-1
V gene: TRBV11-3
D gene: .
clone size: .
CDR3 protein: CASSLQENTEAFF
CDR3 DNA: TGTGCCAGCAGCTTACAAGAGAACACTGAAGCTTTCTTT

J gene: TRBJ1-4
V gene: TRBV28
D gene: .
clone size: once
CDR3 protein: CAATGFNEKLFF
CDR3 DNA: TGTGCCGCCACAGGATTTAATGAAAAACTGTTTTTT

J gene: TRBJ1-1
V gene: TRBV10-1
D gene: .
clone size: .
CDR3 protein: CASSGQLNTEAFF
CDR3 DNA: TGCGCCAGCAGCGGACAGTTGAACACTGAAGCTTTCTTT

J gene: TRBJ1-1
V gene: TRBV6-5
D gene: TRBD1
clone size: .
CDR3 protein: CASSRDRRENTEAFF
CDR3 DNA: TGTGCCAGCAGCCGGGACAGGCGAGAGAACACTGAAGCTTTCTTT

J gene: TRBJ1-2
V gene: TRBV11-1
D gene: TRBD1
clone size: .
CDR3 protein: CASSKGPTGGPYGYTF
CDR3 DNA: TGTGCCAGCAGCAAGGGGCCGACAGGGGGCCCATATGGCTACACCTTC

J gene: TRBJ2-7
V gene: TRBV10-3
D gene: .
clone size: .
CDR3 protein: CAISADRPYEQYF
CDR3 DNA: TGTGCCATCAGTGCGGACAGACCCTACGAGCAGTACTTC

J gene: TRBJ2-7
V gene: TRBV29-1
D gene: .
clone size: .
CDR3 protein: CSVGENTYEQYF
CDR3 DNA: TGCAGCGTTGGGGAGAATACCTACGAGCAGTACTTC

J gene: TRBJ2-1
V gene: TRBV28
D gene: .
clone size: once
CDR3 protein: CASGIGAGNEQFF
CDR3 DNA: TGTGCCAGCGGGATTGGGGCGGGCAATGAGCAGTTCTTC

J gene: TRBJ1-2
V gene: TRBV3-1/TRBV3-2
D gene: .
clone size: .
CDR3 protein: CASSQNRGFSSYGYTF
CDR3 DNA: TGTGCCAGCAGCCAAAATCGAGGATTTTCCTCCTATGGCTACACCTTC

J gene: TRBJ1-2
V gene: TRBV7-2
D gene: TRBD1
clone size: .
CDR3 protein: CASSYAGTGVGYTF
CDR3 DNA: TGTGCCAGCAGCTACGCCGGGACAGGGGTCGGCTACACCTTC

J gene: TRBJ1-2
V gene: TRBV9
D gene: .
clone size: few
CDR3 protein: CASSVFTGGGYTF
CDR3 DNA: TGTGCCAGCAGCGTGTTCACTGGGGGAGGCTACACCTTC

J gene: TRBJ2-2
V gene: TRBV4-1
D gene: TRBD1
clone size: .
CDR3 protein: CASSPGQLDTGELFF
CDR3 DNA: TGCGCCAGCAGCCCGGGACAGCTTGATACCGGGGAGCTGTTTTTT

J gene: TRBJ2-2
V gene: TRBV2
D gene: .
clone size: few
CDR3 protein: CASSGSRGSTGELFF
CDR3 DNA: TGTGCCAGCAGTGGGTCCAGGGGATCTACCGGGGAGCTGTTTTTT

J gene: TRBJ1-3
V gene: TRBV10-3
D gene: .
clone size: .
CDR3 protein: CATRRESGNTIYF
CDR3 DNA: TGTGCCACCAGGAGGGAATCTGGAAACACCATATATTTT

J gene: TRBJ2-1
V gene: TRBV3-1/TRBV3-2
D gene: .
clone size: .
CDR3 protein: CASSQGDSGEQFF
CDR3 DNA: TGTGCCAGCAGCCAAGGAGATTCGGGTGAGCAGTTCTTC

J gene: TRBJ1-6
V gene: TRBV18
D gene: TRBD1
clone size: .
CDR3 protein: CASRNRGNSPLHF
CDR3 DNA: TGTGCCAGCCGCAACAGGGGCAATTCACCCCTCCACTTT

J gene: TRBJ1-4
V gene: TRBV3-1/TRBV3-2
D gene: .
clone size: .
CDR3 protein: CASSQVPTNEKLFF
CDR3 DNA: TGTGCCAGCAGCCAGGTCCCAACTAATGAAAAACTGTTTTTT

J gene: TRBJ2-5
V gene: TRBV14
D gene: .
clone size: few
CDR3 protein: CASSRGFLETQYF
CDR3 DNA: TGTGCCAGCAGCCGGGGCTTCTTAGAGACCCAGTACTTC

J gene: TRBJ1-5
V gene: TRBV28
D gene: TRBD1
clone size: .
CDR3 protein: CASSSPGTGDQPQHF
CDR3 DNA: TGTGCCAGCAGCTCCCCCGGGACAGGGGATCAGCCCCAGCATTTT

J gene: TRBJ1-1
V gene: TRBV7-9
D gene: .
clone size: .
CDR3 protein: CASSLGGLMNTEAFF
CDR3 DNA: TGTGCCAGCAGCTTAGGGGGGCTCATGAACACTGAAGCTTTCTTT

J gene: TRBJ1-5
V gene: TRBV30
D gene: .
clone size: .
CDR3 protein: CAWRPSEWSNQPQHF
CDR3 DNA: TGTGCCTGGAGACCAAGTGAATGGAGCAATCAGCCCCAGCATTTT

J gene: TRBJ1-2
V gene: TRBV28
D gene: .
clone size: .
CDR3 protein: CASSLSYGYTF
CDR3 DNA: TGTGCCAGCAGTTTATCCTATGGCTACACCTTC

J gene: TRBJ2-1
V gene: TRBV4-1
D gene: TRBD2
clone size: few
CDR3 protein: CASSRGLATNEQFF
CDR3 DNA: TGCGCCAGCAGCCGGGGACTAGCAACCAATGAGCAGTTCTTC

J gene: TRBJ1-4
V gene: TRBV27
D gene: .
clone size: once
CDR3 protein: CASSSEGHWGKLFF
CDR3 DNA: TGTGCCAGCAGCTCTGAGGGCCATTGGGGAAAACTGTTTTTT

J gene: TRBJ2-1
V gene: TRBV27
D gene: TRBD2
clone size: .
CDR3 protein: CASSPPTWGGLADEQFF
CDR3 DNA: TGTGCCAGCAGTCCCCCAACTTGGGGAGGGTTGGCCGATGAGCAGTTCTTC

J gene: TRBJ2-1
V gene: TRBV6-5
D gene: .
clone size: .
CDR3 protein: CASSPGSGPYNEQFF
CDR3 DNA: TGTGCCAGCAGCCCGGGATCCGGCCCCTACAATGAGCAGTTCTTC

J gene: TRBJ2-2
V gene: TRBV5-8
D gene: .
clone size: .
CDR3 protein: CASSAPAAPGGGELFF
CDR3 DNA: TGTGCCAGCAGCGCCCCAGCTGCGCCGGGTGGCGGGGAGCTGTTTTTT

J gene: TRBJ2-5
V gene: TRBV6-5
D gene: TRBD1
clone size: .
CDR3 protein: CASSATGTRETQYF
CDR3 DNA: TGTGCCAGCAGCGCGACAGGGACGCGGGAGACCCAGTACTTC

J gene: TRBJ2-2
V gene: TRBV27
D gene: .
clone size: .
CDR3 protein: CASSLAGNTGELFF
CDR3 DNA: TGTGCCAGCAGTTTAGCGGGAAACACCGGGGAGCTGTTTTTT

J gene: TRBJ1-1
V gene: TRBV12-3/TRBV12-4
D gene: .
clone size: .
CDR3 protein: CASRKGANTEAFF
CDR3 DNA: TGTGCCAGCAGGAAAGGGGCAAATACTGAAGCTTTCTTT

J gene: TRBJ2-7
V gene: TRBV29-1
D gene: .
clone size: once
CDR3 protein: CSASSGPIYEQYF
CDR3 DNA: TGCAGCGCATCGAGCGGGCCAATCTACGAGCAGTACTTC

J gene: TRBJ1-2
V gene: TRBV28
D gene: .
clone size: .
CDR3 protein: CASSLGSTWDGYTF
CDR3 DNA: TGTGCCAGCAGTTTGGGCTCCACATGGGATGGCTACACCTTC